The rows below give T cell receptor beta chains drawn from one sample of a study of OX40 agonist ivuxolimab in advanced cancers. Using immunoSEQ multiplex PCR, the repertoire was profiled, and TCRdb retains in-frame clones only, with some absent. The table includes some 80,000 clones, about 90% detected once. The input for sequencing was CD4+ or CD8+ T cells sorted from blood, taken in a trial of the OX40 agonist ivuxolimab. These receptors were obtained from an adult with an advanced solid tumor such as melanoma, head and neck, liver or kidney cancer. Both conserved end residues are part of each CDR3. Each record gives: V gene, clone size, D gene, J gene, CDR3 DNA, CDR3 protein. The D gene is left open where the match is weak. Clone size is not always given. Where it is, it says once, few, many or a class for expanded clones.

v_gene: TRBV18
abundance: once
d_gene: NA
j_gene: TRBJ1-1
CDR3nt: TGTGCCAGCTCACCCGGACAGAACACTGAAGCTTTCTTT
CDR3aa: CASSPGQNTEAFF

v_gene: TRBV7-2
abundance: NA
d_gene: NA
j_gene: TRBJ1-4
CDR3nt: TGTGCCAGCAGCTTAAAGAGATTAGGGGATGAAAAACTGTTTTTT
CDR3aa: CASSLKRLGDEKLFF

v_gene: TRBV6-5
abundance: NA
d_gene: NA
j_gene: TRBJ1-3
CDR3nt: TGTGCCAGCACGTCGATGCAGGGAAACACCATATATTTT
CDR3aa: CASTSMQGNTIYF

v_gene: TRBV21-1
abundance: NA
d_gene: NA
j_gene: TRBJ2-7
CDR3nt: TGTGCCAGGACGGACAGTCTCTACGAGCAGTACTTC
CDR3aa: CARTDSLYEQYF

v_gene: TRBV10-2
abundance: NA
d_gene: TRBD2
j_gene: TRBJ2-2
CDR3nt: TGCGCCAGCAGAGATAGCGGGTACGGTACCGGGGAGCTGTTTTTT
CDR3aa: CASRDSGYGTGELFF

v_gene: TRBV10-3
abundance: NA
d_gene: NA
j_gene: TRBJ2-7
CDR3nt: TGTGCCATCAGTGACGTCTCCCCATCCGAGCAGTACTTC
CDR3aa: CAISDVSPSEQYF

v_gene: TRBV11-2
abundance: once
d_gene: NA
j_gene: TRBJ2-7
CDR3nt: TGTGCCAGCACATTCCAGGGGAGCTCCTACGAGCAGTACTTC
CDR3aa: CASTFQGSSYEQYF

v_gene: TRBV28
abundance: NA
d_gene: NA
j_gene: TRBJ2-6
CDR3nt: TGTGCCAGCAGTTTTCAGGGGAGGGGCTCTGGGGCCAACGTCCTGACTTTC
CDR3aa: CASSFQGRGSGANVLTF

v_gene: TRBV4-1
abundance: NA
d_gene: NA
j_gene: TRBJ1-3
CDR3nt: TGCGCCAGCAGCCACAATGGGGGGGCCTCTGGAAACACCATATATTTT
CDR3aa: CASSHNGGASGNTIYF

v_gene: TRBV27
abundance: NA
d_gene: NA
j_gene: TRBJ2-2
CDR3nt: TGTGCCAGCAGTTTTGGGACTGGACAGGAAGTTACCGGGGAGCTGTTTTTT
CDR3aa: CASSFGTGQEVTGELFF

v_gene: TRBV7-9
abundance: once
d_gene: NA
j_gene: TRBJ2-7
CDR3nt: TGTGCCAGCAGCTTAGCGATTGAAGGGGGTCCCGAGCAGTACTTC
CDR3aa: CASSLAIEGGPEQYF

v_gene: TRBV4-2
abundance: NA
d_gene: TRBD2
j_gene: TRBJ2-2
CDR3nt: TGTGCCAGCAGCCTCCGAGCGGGAGGGGCGGCCGGGGAGCTGTTTTTT
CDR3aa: CASSLRAGGAAGELFF

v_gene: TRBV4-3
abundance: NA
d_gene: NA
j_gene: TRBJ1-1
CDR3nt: TGCGCCAGCACCTCAAGATCCGGGGGGGGAACTGAAGCTTTCTTT
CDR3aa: CASTSRSGGGTEAFF

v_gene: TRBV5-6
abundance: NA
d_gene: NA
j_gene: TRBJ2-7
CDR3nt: TGTGCCAGCAGCTTACGCAGGGGCTGGGGCGAGCAGTACTTC
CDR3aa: CASSLRRGWGEQYF

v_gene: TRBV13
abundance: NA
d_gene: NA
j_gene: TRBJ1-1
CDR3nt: TGTGCCAGCAGCTCTTCGCCGGACACTGAAGCTTTCTTT
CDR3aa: CASSSSPDTEAFF

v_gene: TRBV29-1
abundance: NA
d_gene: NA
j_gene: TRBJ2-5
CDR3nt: TGCAGCGTGGTAGAGGGAGCCGAGACCCAGTACTTC
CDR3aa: CSVVEGAETQYF

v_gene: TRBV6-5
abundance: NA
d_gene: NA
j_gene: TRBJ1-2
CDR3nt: TGTGCCAGCAGACCTCAGGGAAACTATGGCTACACCTTC
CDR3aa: CASRPQGNYGYTF

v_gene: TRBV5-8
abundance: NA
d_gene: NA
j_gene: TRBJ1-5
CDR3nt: TGTGCCAGCAGCTTGGGACAGAAAATTAATCAGCCCCAGCATTTT
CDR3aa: CASSLGQKINQPQHF

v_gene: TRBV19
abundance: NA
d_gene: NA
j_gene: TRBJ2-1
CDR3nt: TGTGCCAGTAGTAACCGGGACAAACGATACAATGAGCAGTTCTTC
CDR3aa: CASSNRDKRYNEQFF

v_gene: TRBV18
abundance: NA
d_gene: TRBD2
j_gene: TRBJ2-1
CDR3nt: TGTGCCAGCTCTACGGGACTAAGCTCCTACAATGAGCAGTTCTTC
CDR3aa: CASSTGLSSYNEQFF

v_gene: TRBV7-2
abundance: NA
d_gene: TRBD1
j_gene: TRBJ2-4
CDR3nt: TGTGCCAGCAGCATCTTGGACAGGGACGAAAACATTCAGTACTTC
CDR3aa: CASSILDRDENIQYF

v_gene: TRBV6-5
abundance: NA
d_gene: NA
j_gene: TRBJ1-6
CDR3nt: TGTGCCAGCAGTTACGGTTCCAGGGGTTACTCACCCCTCCACTTT
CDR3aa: CASSYGSRGYSPLHF

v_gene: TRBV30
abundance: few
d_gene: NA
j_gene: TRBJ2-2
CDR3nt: TGTGCCTGGACTCGGAGGACACCCGATAGGGGCGGGGAGCTGTTTTTT
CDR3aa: CAWTRRTPDRGGELFF

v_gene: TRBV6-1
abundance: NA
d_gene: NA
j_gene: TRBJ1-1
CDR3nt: TGTGCCAGCAGTGAGGAGGTCGTGGCCCAAAGACGAGCTTTCTTT
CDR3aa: CASSEEVVAQRRAFF

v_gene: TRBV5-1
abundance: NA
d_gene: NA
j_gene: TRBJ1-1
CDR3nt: TGCGCCAGCAGCTTGGGGGGGCAGAACACTGAAGCTTTCTTT
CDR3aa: CASSLGGQNTEAFF

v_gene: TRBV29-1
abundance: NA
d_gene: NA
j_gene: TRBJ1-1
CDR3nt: TGCAGCGTTGAAGGCTCGGGTAGGTCACAGGGGAACACTGAAGCTTTCTTT
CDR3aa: CSVEGSGRSQGNTEAFF

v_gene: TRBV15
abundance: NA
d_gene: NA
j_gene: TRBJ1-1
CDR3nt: TGTGCCACCAGCAGGGGGGGTTTGAACACTGAAGCTTTCTTT
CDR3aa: CATSRGGLNTEAFF

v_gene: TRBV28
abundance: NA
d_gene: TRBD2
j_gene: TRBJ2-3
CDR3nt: TGTGCCAGCAGCGAACTTAGCGGGGAGGGAGATACGCAGTATTTT
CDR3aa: CASSELSGEGDTQYF